A selection of T cell receptor beta chains follows, all from one sample in a study of cytomegalovirus exposure and HLA in healthy donors. Profiled with immunoSEQ multiplex PCR; TCRdb holds only in-frame clones, not every one. The sample includes 150,000 to 200,000 clones, about four fifths seen only once; the top ten take approximately 0.26%. The sample taken for sequencing was PBMCs. The origin of the receptors is a boy younger than 18 in good health and CMV-seronegative. Each CDR3 is given with its conserved first and last residue. D genes are given only for firm matches.

>TRBV5-1|.
CASSLPSQNTEAFF
>TRBV30|.
CAWSTTSVRSTDTQYF
>TRBV27|TRBD2
CASREAGGFVEQYF
>TRBV7-2|TRBD2
CASSPTGTSGGGSTQYF
>TRBV6-6|TRBD1
CASSYKGAVGELFF
>TRBV7-9|.
CASSFFTGTGEAFF
>TRBV14|.
CASSVEGHIYGYTF
>TRBV27|.
CASSLSTVPGPKYF
>TRBV2|.
CASREATSNAYEQYF
>TRBV6-6|.
CASTRARDTQYF
>TRBV19|.
CASSTTGRSNQPQHF
>TRBV4-1|.
CASSQESGRVNQPQHF
>TRBV7-2|.
CASSLETGRAHGGYTF
>TRBV11-1|TRBD1
CASKGGTGASSSYNEQFF
>TRBV6-4|.
CASSDGTRDTGELFF